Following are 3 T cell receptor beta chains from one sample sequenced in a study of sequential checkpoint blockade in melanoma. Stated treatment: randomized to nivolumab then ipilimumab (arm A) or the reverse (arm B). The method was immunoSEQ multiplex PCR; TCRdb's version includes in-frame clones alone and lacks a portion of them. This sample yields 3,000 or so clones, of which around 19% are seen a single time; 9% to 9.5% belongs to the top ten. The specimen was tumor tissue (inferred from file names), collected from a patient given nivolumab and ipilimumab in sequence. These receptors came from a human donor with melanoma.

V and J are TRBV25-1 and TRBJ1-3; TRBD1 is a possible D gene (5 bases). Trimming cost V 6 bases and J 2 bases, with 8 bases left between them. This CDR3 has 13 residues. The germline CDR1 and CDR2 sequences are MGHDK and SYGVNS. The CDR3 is CASSRDPGNTIYF. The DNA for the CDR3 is TGTGCCAGCAGCCGGGACCCTGGAAACACCATATATTTT.

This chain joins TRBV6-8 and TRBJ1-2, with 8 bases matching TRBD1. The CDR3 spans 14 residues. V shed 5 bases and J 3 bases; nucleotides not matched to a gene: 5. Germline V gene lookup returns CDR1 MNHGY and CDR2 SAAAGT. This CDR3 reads CASSVGRGHYGYTF. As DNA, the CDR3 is TGTGCCAGCAGTGTAGGCAGGGGGCACTATGGCTACACCTTC.

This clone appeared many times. DNA for the CDR3: TGTGCAAGTCGCACAAGACAGGGGGCCTCGGTTGGGGCCAACGTCCTGACTTTC. Translation gives CASRTRQGASVGANVLTF. The chain employs TRBV12-2 and TRBJ2-6; no check of the table's D call, TRBD1, against the DNA was made. TRBV12-2 is a recognized pseudogene. The CDR3 runs to 18 residues.